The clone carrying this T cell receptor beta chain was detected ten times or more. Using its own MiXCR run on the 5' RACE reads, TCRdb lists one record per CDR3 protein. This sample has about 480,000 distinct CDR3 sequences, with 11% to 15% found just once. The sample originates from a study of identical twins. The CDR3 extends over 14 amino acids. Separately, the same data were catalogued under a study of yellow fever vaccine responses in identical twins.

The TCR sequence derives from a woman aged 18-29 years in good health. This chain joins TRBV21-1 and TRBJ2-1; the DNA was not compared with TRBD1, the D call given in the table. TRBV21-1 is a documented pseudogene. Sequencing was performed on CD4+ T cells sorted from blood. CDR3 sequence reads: CASSKRQGYNEQFF. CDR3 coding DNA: TGTGCCAGCAGCAAACGTCAGGGGTACAATGAGCAGTTCTTC.